This TCR beta chain derives from a study of identical twins. Overall study findings and caveats: Where beta out-of-frame sequences were concerned, excess twin sharing was weaker.

In its sample, this clonotype was seen a few times. The antigen is undetermined. The authors used template switching to add a universal primer site and gave cDNA unique molecular identifiers. TCRdb re-called the 5' RACE reads through MiXCR, storing one row per CDR3 protein. The table lists 450,000 or so distinct CDR3 sequences, 20% to 30% of them singletons. This CDR3 contains 13 residues. The V gene end was trimmed by 7 bases and the J gene end by 4 bases; junction bases not matched to a gene: 5. These data are also associated with another study on T cells expressing NK-cell markers.

Input material: CD4+ T cells sorted from blood. This chain connects TRBV12-3 or TRBV12-4 to TRBJ1-2; 8 bases are a match to TRBD1. The receptor's source is a woman between 18 and 29 years old in good health. The CDR3 spells CASNGQGTYGYTF. In DNA form, the CDR3 reads TGTGCCAGCAATGGACAGGGAACCTATGGCTACACCTTC.